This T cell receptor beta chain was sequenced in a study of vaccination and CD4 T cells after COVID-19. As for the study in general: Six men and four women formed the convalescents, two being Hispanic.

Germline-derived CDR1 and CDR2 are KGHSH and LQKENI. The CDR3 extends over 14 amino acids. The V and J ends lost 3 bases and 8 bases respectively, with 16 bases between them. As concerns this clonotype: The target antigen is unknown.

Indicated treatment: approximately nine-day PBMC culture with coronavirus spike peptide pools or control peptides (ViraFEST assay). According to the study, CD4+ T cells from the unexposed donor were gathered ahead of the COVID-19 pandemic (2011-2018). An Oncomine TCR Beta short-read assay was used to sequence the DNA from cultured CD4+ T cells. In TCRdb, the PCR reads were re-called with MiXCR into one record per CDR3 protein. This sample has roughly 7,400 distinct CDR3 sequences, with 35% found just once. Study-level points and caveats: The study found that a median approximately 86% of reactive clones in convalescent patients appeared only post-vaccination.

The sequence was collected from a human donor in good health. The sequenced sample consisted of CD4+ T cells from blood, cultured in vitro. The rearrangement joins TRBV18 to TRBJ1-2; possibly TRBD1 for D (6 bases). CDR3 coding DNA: TGTGCCAGCTCACCGTCGGGGGGCTTTGAGGGCTACACCTTC. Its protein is CASSPSGGFEGYTF.